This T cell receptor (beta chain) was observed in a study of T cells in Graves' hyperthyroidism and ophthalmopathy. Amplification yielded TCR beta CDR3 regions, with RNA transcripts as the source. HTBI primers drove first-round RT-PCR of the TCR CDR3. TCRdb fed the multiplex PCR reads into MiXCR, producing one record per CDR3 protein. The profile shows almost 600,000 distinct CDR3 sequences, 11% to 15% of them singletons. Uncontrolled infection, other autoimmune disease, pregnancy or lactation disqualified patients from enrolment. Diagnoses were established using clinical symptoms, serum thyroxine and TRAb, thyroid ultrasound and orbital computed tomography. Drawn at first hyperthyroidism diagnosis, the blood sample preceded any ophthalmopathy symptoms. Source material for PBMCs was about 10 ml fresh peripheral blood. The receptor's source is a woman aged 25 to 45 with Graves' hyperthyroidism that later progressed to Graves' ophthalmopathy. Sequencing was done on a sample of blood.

The CDR3 DNA sequence: TGTGCCAGCAGCCCGATGGCGGGAGTAGCCAAAAACATTCAGTACTTC. Amino acids: CASSPMAGVAKNIQYF. J is TRBJ2-4 and V is TRBV5-5; 7 nucleotides line up with TRBD2. The CDR3 spans 16 residues. Germline trimming cut 4 bases from V and 0 bases from J; bases unmatched to any gene: 7. Germline CDR1 is SGHKS and CDR2 is YYEKEE (reference sequence).